Listed below are T cell receptor beta chains from one sample, sequenced in a study of blood T cell repertoires in COVID-19. Some clones are missing from TCRdb's copy, which holds only in-frame ones; the method was immunoSEQ multiplex PCR. This table has 400,000 to 500,000 clones, 86% appearing once. The sequenced sample was peripheral blood. The source of these receptors is a woman aged 30 to 39 with active or convalescent COVID-19. Each CDR3 is given with its conserved first and last residue. Each record gives: clone size, D gene, J gene, V gene, CDR3 DNA, CDR3 protein. The D gene is left open where the match is weak. Only some rows state a clone size, as once, few, many or a class for expanded clones.

size: .
D: TRBD1
J: TRBJ1-2
V: TRBV5-1
DNA: TGCGCCAGCAGGGTGACAGGGGACTATGGCTACACCTTC
CDR3: CASRVTGDYGYTF

size: .
D: TRBD1
J: TRBJ1-4
V: TRBV4-1
DNA: TGCGCCAGCAGCCAAGACCGGAACAGGGGAATTGCAACTAATGAAAAACTGTTTTTT
CDR3: CASSQDRNRGIATNEKLFF

size: .
D: .
J: TRBJ2-5
V: TRBV30
DNA: TGTGCCTGTTGGTCAGGGGAAGAGACCCAGTACTTC
CDR3: CACWSGEETQYF

size: .
D: TRBD1
J: TRBJ1-5
V: TRBV3-1/TRBV3-2
DNA: TGTGCCAGCAGCCTTGGACAGGGAGGTCAGCCCCAGCATTTT
CDR3: CASSLGQGGQPQHF

size: .
D: .
J: TRBJ1-5
V: TRBV15
DNA: TGTGCCACCAGCAGCCTGGCTAATCAGCCCCAGCATTTT
CDR3: CATSSLANQPQHF

size: .
D: TRBD1
J: TRBJ2-3
V: TRBV2
DNA: TGTGCCAGCAGTGACGCGACAGGGACCACAGATACGCAGTATTTT
CDR3: CASSDATGTTDTQYF

size: .
D: .
J: TRBJ2-2
V: TRBV4-1
DNA: TGCGCCAGCAGCCAAGATCCGCAGGGAGGATCGGGGTACACCGGGGAGCTGTTTTTT
CDR3: CASSQDPQGGSGYTGELFF

size: .
D: .
J: TRBJ1-4
V: TRBV5-1
DNA: TGCGCCAGCAGCGACGGGACTAATGAAAAACTGTTTTTT
CDR3: CASSDGTNEKLFF

size: .
D: .
J: TRBJ2-1
V: TRBV11-3
DNA: TGTGCCAGCAGCTTAGGAGGGTGGTACAGCTCCTACAATGAGCAGTTCTTC
CDR3: CASSLGGWYSSYNEQFF

size: .
D: TRBD2
J: TRBJ2-1
V: TRBV5-6
DNA: TGTGCCAGCAGCTTGCCCCAGCGGGAGTTGTGGGAGCAGTTCTTC
CDR3: CASSLPQRELWEQFF

size: .
D: TRBD1
J: TRBJ2-3
V: TRBV18
DNA: TGTGCCAGCTCTCACCCGCCGGGACAGTCACCAGATACGCAGTATTTT
CDR3: CASSHPPGQSPDTQYF

size: .
D: TRBD2
J: TRBJ2-3
V: TRBV4-1
DNA: TGCGCCAGCAGCCAAGCCGGGACTAAAAAGACCCCTGCGCAGTATTTT
CDR3: CASSQAGTKKTPAQYF

size: .
D: TRBD2
J: TRBJ2-1
V: TRBV7-9
DNA: TGTGCCAGCAGCTCTCTAGCGGGAGGTGGCAATGAGCAGTTCTTC
CDR3: CASSSLAGGGNEQFF

size: .
D: .
J: TRBJ1-4
V: TRBV5-4
DNA: TGTGCCAGCAGCCCGTCCCGGGGGAGTGAAGAAAAACTGTTTTTT
CDR3: CASSPSRGSEEKLFF

size: .
D: .
J: TRBJ1-3
V: TRBV5-1
DNA: TGCGCCAGCAGCTTCGACAGCAACCCTGGAAACACCATATATTTT
CDR3: CASSFDSNPGNTIYF

size: .
D: .
J: TRBJ1-6
V: TRBV4-1
DNA: TGCGCCAGCAGCCCAGGGAGCAGGGGATCCAATTCACCCCTCCACTTT
CDR3: CASSPGSRGSNSPLHF

size: .
D: .
J: TRBJ1-2
V: TRBV15
DNA: TGTGCCACCAGCAGAGAAACTCTCACCACCTATGGCTACACCTTC
CDR3: CATSRETLTTYGYTF

size: .
D: TRBD2
J: TRBJ2-1
V: TRBV11-2
DNA: TGTGCCAGCAGCTTCATCCCGGGAGGACAAAACAATGAGCAGTTCTTC
CDR3: CASSFIPGGQNNEQFF

size: .
D: TRBD2
J: TRBJ2-3
V: TRBV3-1/TRBV3-2
DNA: TGTGCCAGCAGCCAAGAAAGATGGGGACTAGCGGGAGGAACTAGCACAGATACGCAGTATTTT
CDR3: CASSQERWGLAGGTSTDTQYF

size: .
D: TRBD2
J: TRBJ2-3
V: TRBV10-1
DNA: TGCGCCAGCAGTGAGACGCTAGCGGGGGCTAGCACAGATACGCAGTATTTT
CDR3: CASSETLAGASTDTQYF

size: .
D: .
J: TRBJ1-3
V: TRBV19
DNA: TGTGCCAGTAGGGACAGATCTGGAAACACCATATATTTT
CDR3: CASRDRSGNTIYF

size: .
D: .
J: TRBJ2-7
V: TRBV5-5
DNA: TGTGCCAGTACCCGGGCAGCCCGGGGTGTCTACGAGCAGTACTTC
CDR3: CASTRAARGVYEQYF

size: .
D: .
J: TRBJ1-1
V: TRBV19
DNA: TGTGCCAGTAGTTTACGTGGCTGGGGGGGGCGAAACACTGAAGCTTTCTTT
CDR3: CASSLRGWGGRNTEAFF

size: .
D: .
J: TRBJ2-1
V: TRBV28
DNA: TGTGCCAGCCCCCCCCGATCCGGGGTTGGTGGGTTAGATGAGCAGTTCTTC
CDR3: CASPPRSGVGGLDEQFF

size: once
D: TRBD1
J: TRBJ1-1
V: TRBV5-6
DNA: TGTGCCAGCAGCCCTTACAGCCGGGACAGACAAGAAGCTTTCTTT
CDR3: CASSPYSRDRQEAFF

size: .
D: TRBD1
J: TRBJ2-7
V: TRBV7-9
DNA: TGTGCCAGCAGCTTAGGGACAGGGGTTGACGAGCAGTACTTC
CDR3: CASSLGTGVDEQYF

size: .
D: .
J: TRBJ1-4
V: TRBV2
DNA: TGTGCCAGCAGTGAAGCCGGCGTGGGGGGTGAAAAACTGTTTTTT
CDR3: CASSEAGVGGEKLFF

size: .
D: TRBD2
J: TRBJ2-2
V: TRBV19
DNA: TGTGCCATGAAGGCCCGAAAGCGGGAGAACACCGGGGAGCTGTTTTTT
CDR3: CAMKARKRENTGELFF

size: .
D: .
J: TRBJ2-7
V: TRBV25-1
DNA: TGTGCCAGCAGTGAATTGATGGCAGGGGCCTACGAGCAGTACTTC
CDR3: CASSELMAGAYEQYF

size: .
D: TRBD1
J: TRBJ1-4
V: TRBV5-4
DNA: TGTGCCAGCAGCGAGACAGGGGGTAATGAAAAACTGTTTTTT
CDR3: CASSETGGNEKLFF

size: .
D: TRBD1
J: TRBJ2-3
V: TRBV19
DNA: TGTGCCAGTAGCAGGGGGTTTGGAGCTACTAGTATATCAGATACGCAGTATTTT
CDR3: CASSRGFGATSISDTQYF

size: once
D: TRBD2
J: TRBJ2-7
V: TRBV11-2
DNA: TGTGCCAGCAGCCACGGGACTAGCGGGGGAGTCTACGAGCAGTACTTC
CDR3: CASSHGTSGGVYEQYF

size: once
D: TRBD1
J: TRBJ1-2
V: TRBV6-1
DNA: TGTGCCAGCAGTGAAGCCGACAGGGCCCATGGCTACACCTTC
CDR3: CASSEADRAHGYTF

size: few
D: .
J: TRBJ1-2
V: TRBV6-5
DNA: TGTGCCAGCCGAGAAACCACCTCTCGTTACGGCTACACCTTC
CDR3: CASRETTSRYGYTF

size: .
D: TRBD2
J: TRBJ2-1
V: TRBV6-2/TRBV6-3
DNA: TGTGCCAGCAGTTCGTCCGGGACTAGGATCAATGAGCAGTTCTTC
CDR3: CASSSSGTRINEQFF

size: .
D: TRBD1
J: TRBJ2-7
V: TRBV6-2/TRBV6-3
DNA: TGTGCCAGCAGTTACTCCCTGAGGACAGGGTGGGTGGGCTACGAGCAGTACTTC
CDR3: CASSYSLRTGWVGYEQYF

size: .
D: TRBD2
J: TRBJ2-1
V: TRBV30
DNA: TGTGCCTGGGGTACTAGCGAACACAATGAGCAGTTCTTC
CDR3: CAWGTSEHNEQFF

size: once
D: .
J: TRBJ1-2
V: TRBV27
DNA: TGTGCCCGAGGGTTGCATGGCTACACCTTC
CDR3: CARGLHGYTF

size: .
D: TRBD1
J: TRBJ1-2
V: TRBV5-8
DNA: TGTGCCAGCAGCTTGTGGCAGGGGGCTGCATATGGCTACACCTTC
CDR3: CASSLWQGAAYGYTF

size: few
D: .
J: TRBJ2-2
V: TRBV3-1/TRBV3-2
DNA: TGTGCCAGCAGCCAAGAAGATCCTCTACAGACGGGGACCGGGGAGCTGTTTTTT
CDR3: CASSQEDPLQTGTGELFF